Sequencing of this T cell receptor (beta chain) was carried out in a study of OX40 agonist ivuxolimab in advanced cancers. The wider study: Dose-escalation patients' cancers were hepatocellular carcinoma, melanoma, renal cell or head and neck cancer. Three patients had partial responses: one hepatocellular carcinoma, two cutaneous melanoma.

This CDR3 spans 14 amino acids. V lost 1 base and J 0 bases, leaving 7 bases between the germline ends. CDR1 MNHEY and CDR2 SMNVEV come from the germline V gene (reference sequence). Points from the study as a whole: Clonal expansion by week 6 occurred in CD4+ and CD8+ blood T cells (at 0.1 to 3.0 mg/kg).

The protocol was immunoSEQ multiplex PCR, while the TCRdb copy is restricted to in-frame clones and leaves out a portion. The profile shows around 150,000 clones, approximately 90% of them singletons. The count of this clone is one. The antigen is undetermined. This specimen consisted of CD4+ or CD8+ T cells sorted from blood, obtained in a trial of the OX40 agonist ivuxolimab. This chain links TRBV27 with TRBJ2-7, with D possibly TRBD1 on 5 matching bases. The receptor's source is an adult with an advanced solid tumor such as melanoma, head and neck, liver or kidney cancer. CDR3 protein: CASSLFDSSYEQYF. The DNA of the CDR3 is TGTGCCAGCAGTTTATTCGACAGCTCCTACGAGCAGTACTTC.